The rows below give T cell receptor beta chains drawn from one sample of a study of blood T cell repertoires in COVID-19. Profiled with immunoSEQ multiplex PCR; TCRdb holds only in-frame clones, not every one. The sample contains 70,000 to 95,000 clones, about 90% of which appear only once. The sample comprised peripheral blood. The origin of the receptors is a human donor with active COVID-19. The donor label of this sample is uncertain. CDR3s include the opening cysteine and the closing phenylalanine or tryptophan. The D gene is left open where the match is weak. For some rows the clone size is stated as once, few or many, or as a class when expanded; others skip it.

v_gene	abundance	j_gene	d_gene	len	CDR3aa	CDR3nt
TRBV9	NA	TRBJ2-7	TRBD1	15	CASSPTGGATYEQYF	TGTGCCAGCAGCCCGACAGGGGGGGCCACCTACGAGCAGTACTTC
TRBV6-5	NA	TRBJ2-5	TRBD1	15	CASSYRDRDQETQYF	TGTGCCAGCAGTTACCGGGACAGGGACCAAGAGACCCAGTACTTC
TRBV6-5	once	TRBJ2-7	TRBD1	13	CASRRTGDYEQYF	TGTGCCAGCAGGAGGACAGGGGACTACGAGCAGTACTTC
TRBV2	NA	TRBJ2-7	TRBD1	14	CASIKTGSPYEQYF	TGTGCCAGCATCAAGACAGGGTCCCCCTACGAGCAGTACTTC
TRBV29-1	NA	TRBJ2-7	TRBD2	16	CSASGLAGALTYEQYF	TGCAGCGCCTCGGGACTAGCGGGGGCCCTTACCTACGAGCAGTACTTC
TRBV7-7	NA	TRBJ2-2	TRBD2	17	CASSLLPSGGDTGELFF	TGTGCTAGCAGCTTACTGCCTAGCGGGGGGGACACCGGGGAGCTGTTTTTT
TRBV18	NA	TRBJ2-1	TRBD1	18	CASSPTRSRQGGSNEQFF	TGTGCCAGCTCACCCACCCGAAGTAGACAGGGGGGGAGCAATGAGCAGTTCTTC
TRBV5-5	NA	TRBJ2-3	TRBD2	16	CASSSQAGADTDTQYF	TGTGCCAGCAGCTCCCAAGCGGGGGCGGACACAGATACGCAGTATTTT
TRBV12-5	NA	TRBJ2-2	TRBD2	14	CASAGAGDTGELFF	TGTGCTAGCGCGGGAGCCGGGGACACCGGGGAGCTGTTTTTT
TRBV6-4	NA	TRBJ2-2	TRBD1	14	CASGGTGESGELFF	TGTGCCAGCGGAGGGACAGGGGAGTCCGGGGAGCTGTTTTTT
TRBV2	NA	TRBJ1-3	TRBD1	13	CATTGQKSNTIYF	TGTGCCACAACGGGACAGAAATCAAACACCATATATTTT
TRBV19	few	TRBJ1-2	TRBD1	13	CASQGQGNYGYTF	TGTGCCAGCCAGGGACAGGGGAACTATGGCTACACCTTC
TRBV28	NA	TRBJ2-3	TRBD1	15	CASSPGGVGTDTQYF	TGTGCCAGCAGTCCAGGGGGCGTGGGGACAGATACGCAGTATTTT
TRBV7-9	few	TRBJ1-2	NA	14	CASSLEGSHYGYTF	TGTGCCAGCAGCTTAGAGGGGTCTCACTATGGCTACACCTTC
TRBV7-3	NA	TRBJ1-1	NA	13	CASSLGRNTEAFF	TGTGCCAGCAGCCTCGGGAGAAACACTGAAGCTTTCTTT
TRBV19	once	TRBJ2-3	TRBD2	15	CASSPGGWEDTSQYF	TGTGCCAGTAGCCCCGGGGGGTGGGAGGATACTTCGCAGTATTTT
TRBV19	NA	TRBJ2-1	NA	15	CASSIGGYPYNEQFF	TGTGCCAGTAGTATTGGGGGGTATCCCTACAATGAGCAGTTCTTC
TRBV5-1	NA	TRBJ2-1	TRBD2	15	CASSLVAGGDNEQFF	TGCGCCAGCAGCTTAGTTGCGGGGGGCGACAATGAGCAGTTCTTC
TRBV7-2	NA	TRBJ2-1	TRBD2	15	CASSWTSGTYNEQFF	TGTGCCAGCAGCTGGACTAGCGGAACTTACAATGAGCAGTTCTTC
TRBV4-1	NA	TRBJ1-1	NA	14	CASSSRGSNTEAFF	TGCGCCAGCAGCTCCCGGGGTTCGAACACTGAAGCTTTCTTT
TRBV12-3/TRBV12-4	once	TRBJ1-1	NA	13	CASRVVGGGRAFF	TGTGCCAGCAGGGTGGTGGGTGGAGGTAGGGCTTTCTTT
TRBV28	NA	TRBJ2-6	TRBD2	17	CASRGLAALSGANVLTF	TGTGCCAGCAGGGGACTAGCGGCCCTCTCTGGGGCCAACGTCCTGACTTTC
TRBV12-3/TRBV12-4	NA	TRBJ2-4	NA	13	CASSLHSANIQYF	TGTGCCAGCAGTTTGCACTCTGCGAACATTCAGTACTTC
TRBV6-6	NA	TRBJ1-5	NA	12	CASSGIWQPQHF	TGTGCCAGCTCAGGGATCTGGCAGCCCCAGCATTTT
TRBV5-1	NA	TRBJ1-1	NA	17	CASSSGTKHSLNTEAFF	TGCGCCAGCAGCTCCGGTACTAAACATAGCCTGAACACTGAAGCTTTCTTT
TRBV9	NA	TRBJ1-1	NA	13	CASSAARGREAFF	TGTGCCAGCAGTGCCGCCCGGGGGAGGGAAGCTTTCTTT